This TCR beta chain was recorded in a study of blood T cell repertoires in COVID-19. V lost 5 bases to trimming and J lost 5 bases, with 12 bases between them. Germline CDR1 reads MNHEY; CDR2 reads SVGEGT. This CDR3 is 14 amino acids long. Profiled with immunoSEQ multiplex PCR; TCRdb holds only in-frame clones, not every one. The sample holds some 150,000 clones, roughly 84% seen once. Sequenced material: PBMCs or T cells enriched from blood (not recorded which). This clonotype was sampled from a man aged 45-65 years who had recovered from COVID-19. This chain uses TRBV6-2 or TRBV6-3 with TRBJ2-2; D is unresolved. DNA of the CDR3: TGTGCCAGCAGTCCCCCGAGGCGTACCGGGGAGCTGTTTTTT. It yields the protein CASSPPRRTGELFF.